Listed below are T cell receptor beta chains from one sample, sequenced in a study of blood T cell repertoires in COVID-19. The protocol was immunoSEQ multiplex PCR, while the TCRdb copy is restricted to in-frame clones and leaves out a portion. The sample contains over 350,000 clones, around 89% of which appear only once. Sequenced sample: PBMCs or T cells enriched from blood (not recorded which). These receptors were obtained from a young woman with acute COVID-19. The CDR3 runs from the conserved cysteine through the conserved F or W. D genes are given only for firm matches. For some rows the clone size is stated as once, few or many, or as a class when expanded; others skip it.

clone size	V gene	D gene	J gene	CDR3 protein	CDR3 DNA
.	TRBV21-1	.	TRBJ1-5	CASSKDRREINQPQHF	TGTGCCAGCAGCAAAGATAGGCGGGAGATCAATCAGCCCCAGCATTTT
.	TRBV2	TRBD2	TRBJ2-7	CANLAGATYEQYF	TGTGCCAACTTAGCGGGGGCGACCTACGAGCAGTACTTC
.	TRBV9	TRBD1	TRBJ2-5	CASSAEGQGAGETQYF	TGTGCCAGCAGCGCCGAAGGACAGGGGGCAGGGGAGACCCAGTACTTC
.	TRBV5-4	.	TRBJ2-1	CASSFSGGVPTNEQFF	TGTGCCAGCAGCTTTTCGGGGGGCGTTCCAACAAATGAGCAGTTCTTC
once	TRBV29-1	.	TRBJ2-3	CSVGTVTDTQYF	TGCAGCGTTGGGACAGTCACAGATACGCAGTATTTT
.	TRBV6-5	TRBD2	TRBJ2-1	CASSSWAGGYNEQFF	TGTGCCAGCAGCAGCTGGGCGGGGGGCTACAATGAGCAGTTCTTC
.	TRBV2	TRBD1	TRBJ1-5	CASSGTGGQPQHF	TGTGCCAGCAGTGGGACAGGGGGTCAGCCCCAGCATTTT
.	TRBV5-1	.	TRBJ1-2	CASSLRPEGGYTF	TGCGCCAGCAGCTTGCGTCCGGAGGGGGGCTACACCTTC
once	TRBV10-3	.	TRBJ1-2	CAVLLSGGYGYTF	TGTGCCGTCCTCCTGAGCGGGGGCTATGGCTACACCTTC
.	TRBV9	.	TRBJ1-3	CASSVVPPRAGSGNTIYF	TGTGCCAGCAGCGTAGTTCCCCCGAGGGCTGGGTCTGGAAACACCATATATTTT
once	TRBV7-2	TRBD2	TRBJ2-3	CASSLRGGGGAGDTQYF	TGTGCCAGCAGCTTAAGGGGCGGCGGGGGGGCCGGAGATACGCAGTATTTT
.	TRBV4-1	.	TRBJ1-2	CASSQVPGDLGYTF	TGCGCCAGCAGCCAAGTACCGGGGGACTTAGGCTACACCTTC
.	TRBV5-8	TRBD1	TRBJ1-5	CASSPGDRGDQPQHF	TGTGCCAGCAGCCCCGGGGACAGGGGGGACCAGCCCCAGCATTTT
.	TRBV30	.	TRBJ1-3	CAWQQGGGNTIYF	TGTGCCTGGCAACAGGGTGGTGGAAACACCATATATTTT
.	TRBV19	TRBD1	TRBJ1-1	CASSIVGQGMNTEAFF	TGTGCCAGTAGTATAGTAGGACAGGGCATGAACACTGAAGCTTTCTTT
.	TRBV9	.	TRBJ1-5	CASSPTGFNQPQHF	TGTGCCAGCAGCCCGACAGGATTCAATCAGCCCCAGCATTTT
.	TRBV30	.	TRBJ1-2	CAWSVEGDGYTF	TGTGCCTGGAGTGTAGAGGGGGATGGCTACACCTTC
.	TRBV28	TRBD2	TRBJ2-7	CASSSRLAGLPYEQYF	TGTGCCAGCAGTTCCAGACTAGCGGGTCTTCCCTACGAGCAGTACTTC
.	TRBV7-3	TRBD1	TRBJ2-1	CASSFDRASYNEQFF	TGTGCCAGCAGCTTTGACAGGGCCTCCTACAATGAGCAGTTCTTC
.	TRBV5-6	.	TRBJ1-6	CASSTGTFNSPLHF	TGTGCCAGCAGCACCGGGACATTTAATTCACCCCTCCACTTT
.	TRBV2	.	TRBJ1-4	CASRSQVWATNEKLFF	TGTGCCAGCAGGTCTCAGGTGTGGGCAACTAATGAAAAACTGTTTTTT
.	TRBV5-5	.	TRBJ1-4	CASSLEQSGATNEKLFF	TGTGCCAGCAGCTTGGAACAGTCGGGGGCAACTAATGAAAAACTGTTTTTT
few	TRBV6-2/TRBV6-3	.	TRBJ2-7	CASSPRLVGQQYF	TGTGCCAGCAGCCCCCGACTAGTGGGGCAGCAGTACTTC
.	TRBV9	.	TRBJ1-2	CASSVVGDARGYTF	TGTGCCAGCAGCGTAGTAGGAGATGCGAGGGGCTACACCTTC
.	TRBV19	.	TRBJ2-4	CASSIAQGYAKNIQYF	TGTGCCAGTAGTATAGCACAGGGATACGCCAAAAACATTCAGTACTTC
.	TRBV5-1	.	TRBJ1-1	CASSLKSAGNTEAFF	TGCGCCAGCAGCCTCAAGAGTGCGGGGAACACTGAAGCTTTCTTT
once	TRBV7-8	TRBD1	TRBJ1-5	CASSLVLQGARDNQPQHF	TGTGCCAGCAGCTTAGTTCTGCAGGGGGCAAGGGACAATCAGCCCCAGCATTTT
.	TRBV7-7	TRBD2	TRBJ2-5	CASSHSGGATETQYF	TGTGCCAGCAGCCATAGCGGGGGGGCTACGGAGACCCAGTACTTC
.	TRBV2	.	TRBJ1-1	CATQGYDTEAFF	TGTGCCACTCAGGGGTATGACACTGAAGCTTTCTTT
.	TRBV30	.	TRBJ1-6	CAWSATGRSYNSPLHF	TGTGCCTGGAGTGCGACAGGCCGCTCCTATAATTCACCCCTCCACTTT
.	TRBV18	TRBD1	TRBJ2-5	CASSAPGQGGETQYF	TGTGCCAGCTCAGCACCGGGACAGGGAGGAGAGACCCAGTACTTC
.	TRBV29-1	.	TRBJ1-2	CSAGARFYGYTF	TGCAGCGCAGGGGCCCGGTTTTATGGCTACACCTTC
.	TRBV4-3	.	TRBJ1-1	CASSQDWLPNTEAFF	TGCGCCAGCAGCCAAGATTGGCTGCCGAACACTGAAGCTTTCTTT
.	TRBV5-4	TRBD1	TRBJ1-2	CASSLGNTGGFYGYTF	TGTGCCAGCAGCTTGGGGAACACAGGGGGCTTCTATGGCTACACCTTC
.	TRBV5-1	.	TRBJ2-7	CASSSLLSGWGGEQYF	TGCGCCAGCAGCTCCCTTTTGTCAGGGTGGGGCGGCGAGCAGTACTTC
.	TRBV29-1	.	TRBJ1-2	CSVYRYPYGYTF	TGCAGCGTTTACAGGTATCCCTATGGCTACACCTTC
.	TRBV5-5	TRBD1	TRBJ1-6	CASSPLPDRERSPLHF	TGTGCCAGCAGCCCACTACCCGACAGGGAACGTTCACCCCTCCACTTT
.	TRBV7-7	TRBD2	TRBJ2-5	CASSLLASGGETQYF	TGTGCCAGCAGCTTATTGGCCAGCGGGGGTGAGACCCAGTACTTC
.	TRBV19	.	TRBJ1-1	CASTRGAGTEAFF	TGTGCCAGTACCCGGGGGGCTGGCACTGAAGCTTTCTTT
.	TRBV18	.	TRBJ1-5	CASSPTRDQPQHF	TGTGCCAGCTCACCCACCAGGGATCAGCCCCAGCATTTT
.	TRBV28	TRBD2	TRBJ2-1	CASSRGGASYNEQFF	TGTGCCAGCAGTCGCGGGGGGGCCTCCTACAATGAGCAGTTCTTC
once	TRBV30	.	TRBJ2-3	CAWSLVLPPDTQYF	TGTGCCTGGTCACTAGTCTTGCCCCCAGATACGCAGTATTTT
.	TRBV25-1	.	TRBJ1-6	CASSEFQGSNSPLHF	TGTGCCAGCAGTGAATTTCAGGGTTCGAATTCACCCCTCCACTTT
.	TRBV27	.	TRBJ1-1	CASSPLSSTRNTEAFF	TGTGCCAGCAGCCCCCTCTCTTCGACAAGGAACACTGAAGCTTTCTTT
.	TRBV19	.	TRBJ1-2	CASQKGINYGYTF	TGTGCCAGCCAAAAGGGGATTAACTATGGCTACACCTTC
.	TRBV30	.	TRBJ1-3	CASTGGRASGNTIYF	TGTGCCTCGACAGGAGGCAGGGCCTCTGGAAACACCATATATTTT
.	TRBV7-2	TRBD2	TRBJ2-7	CASSISGGAAYEQYF	TGTGCCAGCAGCATTAGCGGGGGGGCCGCCTACGAGCAGTACTTC
.	TRBV7-2	.	TRBJ2-2	CASSLFSRVNTGELFF	TGTGCCAGCAGCTTATTTTCCAGGGTAAACACCGGGGAGCTGTTTTTT
few	TRBV2	TRBD1	TRBJ1-6	CASREQGITYNSPLHF	TGTGCCAGCAGAGAACAGGGGATTACCTATAATTCACCCCTCCACTTT
.	TRBV6-5	.	TRBJ1-1	CASKWGSDTEAFF	TGTGCCAGCAAATGGGGCAGCGACACTGAAGCTTTCTTT
.	TRBV24-1	.	TRBJ2-2	CATSPSHTGELFF	TGTGCCACCTCCCCGTCCCACACCGGGGAGCTGTTTTTT
.	TRBV2	TRBD1	TRBJ1-2	CASSSGQSQLRMRGYTF	TGTGCCAGCAGTTCGGGACAGTCCCAGTTGAGAATGAGGGGCTACACCTTC
.	TRBV5-1	TRBD2	TRBJ2-7	CASSLELAGSYEQYF	TGCGCCAGCAGCTTGGAACTAGCGGGATCCTACGAGCAGTACTTC